Below, 8 T cell receptor beta chains from the same sample are listed, as sequenced in a study of shared clonotypes between healthy human individuals (dated by TCRdb to 2020 to 2021). To prepare the library, the immunoSEQ multiplex PCR assay was applied. Entries here come from immuneACCESS through TCRdb and include only in-frame sequences with V and J called. Some clones fail to appear in such tables; in the studies checked, an unresolved V gene covers under half of the shortfall, and the cause of the remainder is unknown. Counted in this sample were about 680,000 clones; around three quarters of them appeared once. Clones ranked in the top ten supply around 1.7% of the sample. The sequencing input was memory CD4+ T cells sorted from blood. Explained via the paper, the cell subset or site label denotes: CD45RA-negative fraction. The receptors derive from a woman aged 25 to 39 in good health.

The chain recombines TRBV27 with TRBJ2-7; D may be TRBD1 or TRBD2 (5 bases each). The CDR3 length is 17 residues. Deletions cut 4 bases from V and 0 bases from J, with 19 bases between. The germline CDR1 and CDR2 sequences are MNHEY and SMNVEV (reference sequence). The CDR3 bases are TGTGCCAGCAGTTCAGGAATGGGGAAGAGGGGCTCCTACGAGCAGTACTTC. This codes for CASSSGMGKRGSYEQYF.

This clone was counted ten times or more. The same CDR3 can be traced to other DNA sequences in this sample. This CDR3 is CASSPGTGSLEQYF. The CDR3 DNA reads as TGCGCCAGCAGCCCTGGGACAGGGTCCCTCGAGCAGTACTTC. The rearrangement links TRBV5-1 to TRBJ2-7; 9 bases line up with TRBD1. Per germline, CDR1 SGHRS and CDR2 YFSETQ. J was trimmed by 6 bases and V by 4 bases; bases with no gene match: 8. The CDR3 is 14 amino acids.

The J gene is TRBJ2-1, the V gene TRBV28, with TRBD2 identical over 11 bases. Germline CDR1 is MDHEN and CDR2 is SYDVKM. J lost 5 bases, V lost 7 bases, and 10 bases had no gene match. The CDR3 has 16 residues. The CDR3 DNA sequence: TGTGCCAGCAAGGGTTCTCTAGCGGGAGGCGACAATGAGCAGTTCTTC. It encodes CASKGSLAGGDNEQFF.

V usage is TRBV2 and J usage is TRBJ2-3, with D unresolved. This CDR3 region has 12 residues. CDR1 is SNHLY, CDR2 FYNNEI, per germline. V lost 7 bases to trimming and J lost 2 bases, with 7 bases between them. The CDR3 here is CASTALTDTQYF. CDR3 bases: TGTGCCAGCACGGCCCTCACAGATACGCAGTATTTT.

Comments on this clone: This specimen includes other DNA sequences encoding the same CDR3. This chain connects TRBV5-1 to TRBJ1-1; 7 bases are shared with TRBD1. Germline V gene data show CDR1 as SGHRS and CDR2 as YFSETQ. With 3 bases clipped from V and 3 bases from J, the junction kept 2 bases outside the gene matches. The CDR3 totals 13 residues. CDR3 bases: TGCGCCAGCAGCTATGACAGGGACACTGAAGCTTTCTTT. It encodes CASSYDRDTEAFF.

This rearrangement joins TRBV10-3 to TRBJ2-7, with TRBD2 as a possible D gene (5 bases). The germline CDR1 and CDR2 sequences are ENHRY and SYGVKD. Trimming took 8 bases from V and 0 from J, leaving 5 bases between them. There are 11 residues in the CDR3. CDR3 in amino acids: CAIGSSYEQYF. Written as DNA, the CDR3 is TGTGCCATCGGGAGCTCCTACGAGCAGTACTTC.

The chain combines TRBV6-5 with TRBJ2-5; D could derive from TRBD1 or TRBD2 (7 bases each). The J call may be incorrect, as the DNA end agrees better with TRBJ2-7. The CDR3 is 15 residues long. Looked up from germline, CDR1 is MNHEY and CDR2 is SVGAGI. This CDR3 reads CASSYSAGGVHEQYF. The DNA of the CDR3 is TGTGCCAGCAGTTATTCCGCAGGGGGGGTCCACGAGCAGTACTTC.

This chain joins TRBV5-4 and TRBJ1-4; 8 bases align to TRBD1. The CDR3 totals 13 residues. V lost 1 base, J lost 8 bases, and 1 base stayed unmatched. CDR1 and CDR2 (germline): SGHNT, YYREEE (reference sequence). Written as DNA, the CDR3 is TGTGCCAGCAGCTTGTCAGGGGGCGAAAAACTGTTTTTT. This encodes CASSLSGGEKLFF.